Listed here is a single T cell receptor (beta chain). Germline CDR1 and CDR2: MNHEY and SMNVEV (reference sequence). The V end was cut by 6 bases, the J end by 4 bases, with 15 bases between. The CDR3 runs 15 residues. Original processing notes: Amplifying reference gene primers gave estimates of nucleated cell counts. Profiling relied on immunoSEQ multiplex PCR, and the TCRdb table lists in-frame clones only, not all of them. That table is the source of V, J and clone size, and D and trimming were worked out from the DNA. The table lists about 440,000 clones, around nine tenths of them singletons. The data were obtained in a study of blood T cell repertoires in COVID-19. Study at large: Specimens from acute and convalescent COVID-19 originated in the United States, Italy and Spain. Nucleic acid was either cDNA or gDNA, and it came from T cells, B-cell-depleted T cells, or PBMCs.

Source material: peripheral blood. This TCR came from a woman in her twenties or thirties with acute or convalescent COVID-19. This sequence joins TRBV27 and TRBJ1-4; perhaps TRBD1 as D (6 bases). CDR3 sequence (DNA): TGTGCCAGCAGCGTATCAGGGGATCTTAATGAAAAACTGTTTTTT. Its protein product is CASSVSGDLNEKLFF.